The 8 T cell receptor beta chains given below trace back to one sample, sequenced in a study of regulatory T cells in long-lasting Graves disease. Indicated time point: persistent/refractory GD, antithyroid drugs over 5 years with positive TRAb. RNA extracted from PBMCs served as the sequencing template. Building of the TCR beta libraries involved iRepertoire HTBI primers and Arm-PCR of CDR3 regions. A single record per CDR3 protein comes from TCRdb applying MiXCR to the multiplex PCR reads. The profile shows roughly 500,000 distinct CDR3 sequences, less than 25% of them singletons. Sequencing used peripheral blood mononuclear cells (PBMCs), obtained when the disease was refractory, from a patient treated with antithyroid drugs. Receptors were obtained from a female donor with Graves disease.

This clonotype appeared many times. CDR3 nucleotide sequence: TGTGCCAGCAGTTACCTGGCAGGGGGAAGCTCCTACGAGCAGTACTTC. Protein sequence: CASSYLAGGSSYEQYF. The V gene is TRBV12-3 or TRBV12-4, the J gene TRBJ2-7, with 7 bases lining up with TRBD1. The ends lost 4 bases at V and 0 bases at J; junction bases unmatched: 9. The CDR3 is made up of 16 amino acids.

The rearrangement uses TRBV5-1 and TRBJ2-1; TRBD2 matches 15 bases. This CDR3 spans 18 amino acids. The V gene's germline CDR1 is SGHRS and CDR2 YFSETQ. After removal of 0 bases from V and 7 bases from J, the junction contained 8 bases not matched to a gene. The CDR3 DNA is TGCGCCAGCAGCTTGGTCGCTGGGACTAGCGGGAGGCGGAATGAGCAGTTCTTC. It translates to CASSLVAGTSGRRNEQFF.

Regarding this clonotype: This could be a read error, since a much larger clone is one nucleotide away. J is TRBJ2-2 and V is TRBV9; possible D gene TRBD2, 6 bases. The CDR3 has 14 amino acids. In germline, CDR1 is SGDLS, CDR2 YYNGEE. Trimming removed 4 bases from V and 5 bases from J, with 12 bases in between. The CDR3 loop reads CASSSAGGTGELFF. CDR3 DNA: TGTGCCAGCAGCTCGGCCGGGGGAACCGGGGAGCTGTTTTTT.

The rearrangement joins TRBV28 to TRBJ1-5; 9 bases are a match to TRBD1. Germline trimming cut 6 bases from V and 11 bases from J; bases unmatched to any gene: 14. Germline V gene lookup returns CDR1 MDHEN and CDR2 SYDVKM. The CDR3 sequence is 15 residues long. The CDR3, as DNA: TGTGCCAGCAGACCCGGGACAGGGCGTTTCGTGGCCCAGCATTTT. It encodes CASRPGTGRFVAQHF.

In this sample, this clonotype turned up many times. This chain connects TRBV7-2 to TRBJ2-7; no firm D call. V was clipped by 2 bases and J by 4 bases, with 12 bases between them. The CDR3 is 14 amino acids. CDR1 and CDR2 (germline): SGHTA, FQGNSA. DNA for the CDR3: TGTGCCAGCAGCTTATTCCCCCCAGCGTACGAGCAGTACTTC. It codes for CASSLFPPAYEQYF.

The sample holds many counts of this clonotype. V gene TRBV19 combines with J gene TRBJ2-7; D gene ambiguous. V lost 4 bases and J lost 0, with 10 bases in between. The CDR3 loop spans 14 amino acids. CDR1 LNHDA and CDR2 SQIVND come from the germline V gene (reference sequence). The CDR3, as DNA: TGTGCCAGTAGTAAGACCGCCATCTCCTACGAGCAGTACTTC. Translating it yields CASSKTAISYEQYF.

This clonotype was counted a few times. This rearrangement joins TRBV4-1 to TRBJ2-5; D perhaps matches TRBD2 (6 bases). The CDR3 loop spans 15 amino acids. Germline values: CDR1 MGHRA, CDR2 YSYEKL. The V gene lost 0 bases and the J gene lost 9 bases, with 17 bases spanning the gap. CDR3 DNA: TGCGCCAGCAGCCAAGAAGACCACCGAGGAGGGGCCCAGTACTTC. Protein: CASSQEDHRGGAQYF.

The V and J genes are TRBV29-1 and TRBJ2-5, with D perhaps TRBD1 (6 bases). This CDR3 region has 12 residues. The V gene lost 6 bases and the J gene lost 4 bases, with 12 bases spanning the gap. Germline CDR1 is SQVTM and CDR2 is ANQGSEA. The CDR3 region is CSVKRGTETQYF. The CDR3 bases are TGCAGCGTGAAAAGGGGGACAGAGACCCAGTACTTC.